This T cell receptor beta chain was documented in a study of early T cells in non-severe SARS-CoV-2 infection. Study-level information: Sequencing targeted bulk RNA from unsorted whole blood, leaving chains unpaired.

This clonotype came up a few times. Trimming removed 4 bases from V and 14 bases from J, with 12 bases in between. Germline values: CDR1 GTSNPN, CDR2 SVGIG (reference sequence). The CDR3 has 11 residues. Unique molecular identifiers were attached to individual cDNA molecules. Using its own MiXCR run on the 5' RACE reads, TCRdb lists one record per CDR3 protein. This table has about 64,000 distinct CDR3 sequences, approximately 10% appearing once. The material was whole blood, obtained at baseline. The TCR originated in an adult who was a healthcare worker with PCR-confirmed SARS-CoV-2 infection or an uninfected control (not recorded which). The chain joins TRBV30 to TRBJ1-6; D unclear. The CDR3 bases are TGTGCCTGGACCGGAGGACCCTCCCTCCACTTT. Its protein product is CAWTGGPSLHF.